A single sample is the source of the 13 T cell receptor beta chains below, sequenced in a study of Tregs in tolerant kidney transplant recipients (dated by TCRdb to the late 2010s). The library came from the immunoSEQ multiplex PCR assay. TCRdb carries this immuneACCESS record with in-frame sequences only. Its versions omit some clonotypes, under half of them owing to an unresolved V gene in the studies checked, with the rest unexplained. In all, the sample holds about 64,000 clones, and 95% to 98% of those were seen once. The leading ten clones occupy 0.34% of the sample. This sample's time point label indicates: blood sample drawn before combined kidney and bone marrow transplant. The sequencing used Tregs from blood, collected before the transplant. The receptor set was obtained from a human donor who received a combined kidney and bone marrow transplant.

The chain has TRBV10-1 and TRBJ1-5, with D hard to call. With 0 bases removed from V and 2 bases from J, the gap between germline ends came to 11 bases. CDR1 WNHNN and CDR2 SYGVQD come from the germline V gene (reference sequence). This CDR3 is built from 16 residues. CDR3 sequence: CASSESRSFGNQPQHF. Here the CDR3 DNA reads TGCGCCAGCAGTGAGTCCAGATCCTTCGGCAATCAGCCCCAGCATTTT.

This clone was seen a single time. The chain employs TRBV5-1 and TRBJ2-7, with 7 bases that match TRBD1. This CDR3 is built from 15 residues. The ends lost 4 bases at V and 4 bases at J; junction bases unmatched: 11. Germline CDR1 is SGHRS and CDR2 is YFSETQ. The CDR3 sequence is CASSPMGTDPYEQYF. The CDR3 bases are TGCGCCAGCAGCCCCATGGGGACAGATCCTTACGAGCAGTACTTC. Variable domain in full (rest from reference TRBV5-1 and TRBJ2-7): KAGVTQTPRYLIKTRGQQVTLSCSPISGHRSVSWYQQTPGQGLQFLFEYFSETQRNKGNFPGRFSGRQFSNSRSEMNVSTLELGDSALYLCASSPMGTDPYEQYFGPGTRLTVT.

This rearrangement joins TRBV5-8 to TRBJ1-5; no clear D gene. The CDR3 runs 17 residues. V lost 4 bases and J 9 bases, leaving 26 bases between the germline ends. Germline-derived CDR1 and CDR2 are SGHTS and YDEGEE. The CDR3 protein is CASSQQQRRRRLGPQHF. Written as DNA, the CDR3 is TGTGCCAGCAGCCAACAACAACGGCGGCGACGACTAGGGCCCCAGCATTTT.

The chain's CDR3 is CASTRGGTEAFF. The CDR3 DNA sequence: TGTGCCAGTACCAGGGGTGGCACTGAAGCTTTCTTT. The chain has TRBV6-6 and TRBJ1-1, with D perhaps TRBD1 (6 bases). V dropped 9 bases and J dropped 4 bases, with 12 bases sitting between them. CDR1 MNHNY and CDR2 SVGAGI come from the germline V gene (reference sequence). The CDR3 sequence is 12 residues long.

This rearrangement joins TRBV19 to TRBJ1-5; D remains ambiguous. V lost 3 bases and J 6 bases, leaving 12 bases between the germline ends. This CDR3 is 14 amino acids long. Germline loops: CDR1 LNHDA, CDR2 SQIVND (reference sequence). The chain's CDR3 is CASSITQIAQPQHF. The CDR3, as DNA: TGTGCCAGTAGTATCACCCAGATAGCTCAGCCCCAGCATTTT.

This chain uses TRBV11-3 with TRBJ2-7; TRBD1 matches at 8 bases. CDR1 is SGHNT and CDR2 is YENEEA in the germline V gene. J was trimmed by 3 bases and V by 3 bases; bases with no gene match: 1. The CDR3 extends over 13 amino acids. In nucleotides, the CDR3 is TGTGCCAGCAGCTTTGGACAGGGCTACGAGCAGTACTTC. Encoded protein: CASSFGQGYEQYF.

J is TRBJ2-1 and V is TRBV4-2; 8 nucleotides line up with TRBD1. Trimming took 3 bases from V and 10 from J; bases not matched to a gene: 2. The CDR3 consists of 12 residues. Germline lookup yields CDR1 LGHNA and CDR2 YNFKEQ. Written as DNA, the CDR3 is TGTGCCAGCAGCCAGACAGGGGTCGAGCAGTTCTTC. The encoded protein is CASSQTGVEQFF.

V usage is TRBV19 and J usage is TRBJ1-2; D unresolved. The V gene's germline CDR1 is LNHDA and CDR2 SQIVND (reference sequence). The CDR3 length is 15 residues. The V end lost 7 bases, the J end lost 3 bases, and 18 bases lay between the germline ends. CDR3 loop: CASTQSTRRYYGYTF. The CDR3 nucleotides are TGTGCCAGTACCCAGAGTACAAGGAGGTACTATGGCTACACCTTC.

The chain is built from TRBV10-1 and TRBJ2-5, with 16 nucleotides matching TRBD2. Losses at the gene ends were 6 bases for V and 4 bases for J; bases not matched to a gene: 8. Germline CDR1 is WNHNN and CDR2 is SYGVQD (reference sequence). The CDR3 consists of 17 residues. CDR3 protein: CASRPGTSGRALETQYF. Here the CDR3 DNA reads TGCGCCAGCAGACCCGGGACTAGCGGGAGGGCCCTAGAGACCCAGTACTTC.

CDR3: CASSFGDRRNTIYF. The CDR3, as DNA: TGTGCCAGCAGTTTTGGGGACAGACGAAACACCATATATTTT. This rearrangement joins TRBV28 to TRBJ1-3, with 7 bases identical to TRBD1. Germline V CDR1 and CDR2: MDHEN, SYDVKM. This CDR3 is built from 14 residues. The V gene end was trimmed by 3 bases and the J gene end by 5 bases; junction bases not matched to a gene: 4.

V usage is TRBV10-3 and J usage is TRBJ1-1, with 8 positions matching TRBD1. V lost 3 bases to trimming and J lost 1 base; unmatched junction nucleotides: 4. The germline V gene has CDR1 ENHRY and CDR2 SYGVKD. The length of the CDR3 is 15 residues. As DNA, the CDR3 is TGTGCCATCAGTGAACGGGACAGGAGGAACACTGAAGCTTTCTTT. Amino acid sequence: CAISERDRRNTEAFF.

The chain carries TRBV19 and TRBJ2-7, with TRBD1 matching over 10 bases. The J segment lost 4 bases and the V segment lost 6 bases, leaving 9 bases of the junction unmatched. This CDR3 region has 15 residues. Germline CDR1 and CDR2: LNHDA and SQIVND (reference sequence). For the CDR3, the DNA is TGTGCCAGTAGAGTGAGACCGGGACAGGGGTACGAGCAGTACTTC. It encodes CASRVRPGQGYEQYF.

The chain uses TRBV7-6 and TRBJ1-1, with 8 bases matching TRBD1. This CDR3 comprises 16 residues. J was trimmed by 6 bases and V by 1 base; bases with no gene match: 10. Looked up from germline, CDR1 is SGHVS and CDR2 is FNYEAQ. The CDR3 sequence: CASSLGAGGLSAEAFF. CDR3 nucleotide sequence: TGTGCCAGCAGCTTAGGGGCAGGGGGCCTATCAGCTGAAGCTTTCTTT.